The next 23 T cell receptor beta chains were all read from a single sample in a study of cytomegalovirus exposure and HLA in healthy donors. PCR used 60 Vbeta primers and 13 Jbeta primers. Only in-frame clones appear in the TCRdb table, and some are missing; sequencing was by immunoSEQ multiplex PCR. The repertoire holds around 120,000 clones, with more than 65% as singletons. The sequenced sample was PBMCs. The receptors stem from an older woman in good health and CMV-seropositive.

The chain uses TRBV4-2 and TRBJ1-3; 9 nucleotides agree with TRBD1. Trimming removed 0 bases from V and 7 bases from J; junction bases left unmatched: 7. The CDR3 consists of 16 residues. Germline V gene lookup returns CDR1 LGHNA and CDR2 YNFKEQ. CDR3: CASSQDIGQGYNTIYF. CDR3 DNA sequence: TGTGCCAGCAGCCAAGATATTGGACAGGGGTATAACACCATATATTTT.

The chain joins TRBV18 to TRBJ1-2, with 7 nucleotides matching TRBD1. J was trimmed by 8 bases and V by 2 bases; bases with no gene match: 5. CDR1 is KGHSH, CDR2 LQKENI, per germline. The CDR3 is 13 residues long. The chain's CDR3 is CASSPYRGEGYTF. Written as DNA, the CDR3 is TGTGCCAGCTCACCATACAGGGGCGAGGGCTACACCTTC. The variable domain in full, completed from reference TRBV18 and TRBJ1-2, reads NAGVMQNPRHLVRRRGQEARLRCSPMKGHSHVYWYRQLPEEGLKFMVYLQKENIIDESGMPKERFSAEFPKEGPSILRIQQVVRGDSAAYFCASSPYRGEGYTFGSGTRLTVV.

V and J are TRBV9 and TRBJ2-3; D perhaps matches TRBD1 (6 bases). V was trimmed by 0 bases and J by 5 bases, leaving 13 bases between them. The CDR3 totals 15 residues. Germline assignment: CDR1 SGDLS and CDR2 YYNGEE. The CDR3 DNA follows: TGTGCCAGCAGCGTAGCTGGACAGTTTCAAGATACGCAGTATTTT. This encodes CASSVAGQFQDTQYF. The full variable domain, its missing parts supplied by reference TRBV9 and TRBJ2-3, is DSGVTQTPKHLITATGQRVTLRCSPRSGDLSVYWYQQSLDQGLQFLIQYYNGEERAKGNILERFSAQQFPDLHSELNLSSLELGDSALYFCASSVAGQFQDTQYFGPGTRLTVL.

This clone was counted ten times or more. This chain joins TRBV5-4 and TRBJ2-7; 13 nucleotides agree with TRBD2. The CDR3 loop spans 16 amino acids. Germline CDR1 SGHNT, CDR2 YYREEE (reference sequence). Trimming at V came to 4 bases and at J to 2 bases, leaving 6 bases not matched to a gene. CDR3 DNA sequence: TGTGCCAGCAGCGGTCAGACTAGCGGGGGGACCTACGAGCAGTACTTC. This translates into CASSGQTSGGTYEQYF. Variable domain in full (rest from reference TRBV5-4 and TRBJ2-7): ETGVTQSPTHLIKTRGQQVTLRCSSQSGHNTVSWYQQALGQGPQFIFQYYREEENGRGNFPPRFSGLQFPNYSSELNVNALELDDSALYLCASSGQTSGGTYEQYFGPGTRLTVT.

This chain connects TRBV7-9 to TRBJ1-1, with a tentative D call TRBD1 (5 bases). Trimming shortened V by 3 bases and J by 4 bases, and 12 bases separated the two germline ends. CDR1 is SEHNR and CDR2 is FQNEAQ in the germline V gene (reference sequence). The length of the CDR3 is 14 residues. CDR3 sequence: CASSFGGRGTEAFF. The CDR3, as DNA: TGTGCCAGCAGCTTTGGGGGGAGAGGCACTGAAGCTTTCTTT.

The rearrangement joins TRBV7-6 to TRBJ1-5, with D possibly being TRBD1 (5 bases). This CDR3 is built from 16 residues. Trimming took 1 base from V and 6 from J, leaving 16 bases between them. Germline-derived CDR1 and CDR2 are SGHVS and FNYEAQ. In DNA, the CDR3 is TGTGCCAGCAGCTTAGATTTCCGGGGGATTCCTCAGCCCCAGCATTTT. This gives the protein CASSLDFRGIPQPQHF.

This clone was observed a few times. The chain's CDR3 is CASSGLTGARTEAFF. In DNA form, the CDR3 reads TGCGCCAGCAGCGGACTGACAGGGGCACGGACTGAAGCTTTCTTT. The rearrangement uses TRBV5-1 and TRBJ1-1; 8 nucleotides line up with TRBD1. Germline CDR1 is SGHRS and CDR2 is YFSETQ. This CDR3 contains 15 residues. The V gene end was trimmed by 4 bases and the J gene end by 5 bases; junction bases not matched to a gene: 10.

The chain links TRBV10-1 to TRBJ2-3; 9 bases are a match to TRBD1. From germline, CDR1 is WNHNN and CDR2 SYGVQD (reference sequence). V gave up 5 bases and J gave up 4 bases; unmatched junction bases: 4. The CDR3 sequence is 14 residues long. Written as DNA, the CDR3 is TGCGCCAGCAGTCTACAGGGGGCCTCAGATACGCAGTATTTT. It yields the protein CASSLQGASDTQYF.

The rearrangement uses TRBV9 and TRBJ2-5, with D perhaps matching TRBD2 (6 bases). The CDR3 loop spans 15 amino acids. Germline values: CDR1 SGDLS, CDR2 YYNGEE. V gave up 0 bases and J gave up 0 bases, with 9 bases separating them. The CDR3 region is CASSVVGGDQETQYF. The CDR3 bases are TGTGCCAGCAGCGTAGTGGGGGGTGACCAAGAGACCCAGTACTTC.

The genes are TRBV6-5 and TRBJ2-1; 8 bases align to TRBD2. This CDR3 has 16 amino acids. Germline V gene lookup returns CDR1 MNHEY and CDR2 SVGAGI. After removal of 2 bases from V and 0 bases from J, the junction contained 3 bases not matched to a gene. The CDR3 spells CASSYRSGSSYNEQFF. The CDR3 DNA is TGTGCCAGCAGTTACCGGAGCGGGAGCTCCTACAATGAGCAGTTCTTC.

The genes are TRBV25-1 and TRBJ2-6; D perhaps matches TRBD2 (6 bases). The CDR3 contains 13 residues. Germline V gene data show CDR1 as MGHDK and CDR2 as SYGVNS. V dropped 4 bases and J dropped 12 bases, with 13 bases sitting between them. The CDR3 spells CASSGGLSLVLTF. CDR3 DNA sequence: TGTGCCAGCAGTGGGGGACTTTCCCTCGTCCTGACTTTC.

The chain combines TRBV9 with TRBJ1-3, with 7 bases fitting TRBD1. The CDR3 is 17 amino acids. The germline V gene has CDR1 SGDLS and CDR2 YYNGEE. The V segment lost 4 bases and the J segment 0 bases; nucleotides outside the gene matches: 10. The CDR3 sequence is CASSTPPTGRSGNTIYF. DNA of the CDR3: TGTGCCAGCAGCACCCCACCGACAGGGCGCTCTGGAAACACCATATATTTT.

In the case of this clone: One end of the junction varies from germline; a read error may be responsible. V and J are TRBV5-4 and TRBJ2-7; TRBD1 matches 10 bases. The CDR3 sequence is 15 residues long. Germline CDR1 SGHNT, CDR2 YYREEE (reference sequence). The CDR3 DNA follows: TGTGCCAGCAGTTTGGGACAGGGGTATACCTACGAGCAGTACTTC. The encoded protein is CASSLGQGYTYEQYF.

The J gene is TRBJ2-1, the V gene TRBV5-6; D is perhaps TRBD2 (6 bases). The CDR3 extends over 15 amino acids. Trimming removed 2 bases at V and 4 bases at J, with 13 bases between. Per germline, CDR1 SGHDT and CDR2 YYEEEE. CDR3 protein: CASSFRGTGYNEQFF. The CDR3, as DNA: TGTGCCAGCAGCTTCCGGGGGACGGGGTACAATGAGCAGTTCTTC.

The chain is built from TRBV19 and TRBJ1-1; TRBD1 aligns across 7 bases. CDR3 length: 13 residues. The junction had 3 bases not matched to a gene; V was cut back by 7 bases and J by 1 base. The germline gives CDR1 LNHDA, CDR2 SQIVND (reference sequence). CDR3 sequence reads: CASIRGTNTEAFF. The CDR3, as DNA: TGTGCCAGTATCAGGGGGACGAACACTGAAGCTTTCTTT. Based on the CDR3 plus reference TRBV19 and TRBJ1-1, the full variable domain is DGGITQSPKYLFRKEGQNVTLSCEQNLNHDAMYWYRQDPGQGLRLIYYSQIVNDFQKGDIAEGYSVSREKKESFPLTVTSAQKNPTAFYLCASIRGTNTEAFFGQGTRLTVV.

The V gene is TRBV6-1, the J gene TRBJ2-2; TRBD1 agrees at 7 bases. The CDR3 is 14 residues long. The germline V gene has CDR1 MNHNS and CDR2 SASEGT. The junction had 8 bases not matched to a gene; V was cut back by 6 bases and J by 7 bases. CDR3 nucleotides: TGTGCCAGCAGGGTACAGGGGATGGGCGGGGAGCTGTTTTTT. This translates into CASRVQGMGGELFF.

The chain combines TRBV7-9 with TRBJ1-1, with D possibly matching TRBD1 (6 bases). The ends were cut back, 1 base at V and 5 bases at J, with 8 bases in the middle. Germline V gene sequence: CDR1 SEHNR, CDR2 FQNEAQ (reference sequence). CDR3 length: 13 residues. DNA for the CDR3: TGTGCCAGCAGCTTAGTGGGGGCTACTGAAGCTTTCTTT. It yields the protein CASSLVGATEAFF.

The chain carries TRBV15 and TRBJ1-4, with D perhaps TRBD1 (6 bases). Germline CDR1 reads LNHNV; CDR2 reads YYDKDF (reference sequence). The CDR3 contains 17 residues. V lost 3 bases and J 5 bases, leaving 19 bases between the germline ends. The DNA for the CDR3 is TGTGCCACCAGCAGTATACTAGGGACATCTTCGAATGAAAAACTGTTTTTT. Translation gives CATSSILGTSSNEKLFF.

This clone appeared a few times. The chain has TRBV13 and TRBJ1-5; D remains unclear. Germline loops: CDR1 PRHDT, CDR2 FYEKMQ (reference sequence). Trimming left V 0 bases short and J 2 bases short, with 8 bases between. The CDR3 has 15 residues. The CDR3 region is CASSLGGAGNQPQHF. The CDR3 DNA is TGTGCCAGCAGCTTAGGGGGAGCAGGCAATCAGCCCCAGCATTTT.

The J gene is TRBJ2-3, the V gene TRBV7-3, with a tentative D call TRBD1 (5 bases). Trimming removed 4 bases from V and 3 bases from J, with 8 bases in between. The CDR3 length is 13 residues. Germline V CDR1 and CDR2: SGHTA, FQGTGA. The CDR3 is CASSSSGTDTQYF. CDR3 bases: TGTGCCAGCAGCTCCTCAGGGACAGATACGCAGTATTTT.

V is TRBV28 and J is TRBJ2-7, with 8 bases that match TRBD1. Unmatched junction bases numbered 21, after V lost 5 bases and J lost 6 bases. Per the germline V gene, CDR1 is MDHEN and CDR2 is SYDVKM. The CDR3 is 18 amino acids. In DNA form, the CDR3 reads TGTGCCAGCAGTCCCCCTGGACAGGGTACCCCCCTATGGTGCGAGCAGTACTTC. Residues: CASSPPGQGTPLWCEQYF. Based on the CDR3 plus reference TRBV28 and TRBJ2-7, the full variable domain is DVKVTQSSRYLVKRTGEKVFLECVQDMDHENMFWYRQDPGLGLRLIYFSYDVKMKEKGDIPEGYSVSREKKERFSLILESASTNQTSMYLCASSPPGQGTPLWCEQYFGPGTRLTVT.

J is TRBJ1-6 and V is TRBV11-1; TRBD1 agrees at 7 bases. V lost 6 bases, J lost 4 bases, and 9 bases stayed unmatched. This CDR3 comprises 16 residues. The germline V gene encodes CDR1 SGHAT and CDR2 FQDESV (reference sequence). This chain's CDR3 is CASSLDREAYNSPLHF. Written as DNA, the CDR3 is TGTGCCAGCAGTCTTGACAGGGAAGCGTATAATTCACCCCTCCACTTT.

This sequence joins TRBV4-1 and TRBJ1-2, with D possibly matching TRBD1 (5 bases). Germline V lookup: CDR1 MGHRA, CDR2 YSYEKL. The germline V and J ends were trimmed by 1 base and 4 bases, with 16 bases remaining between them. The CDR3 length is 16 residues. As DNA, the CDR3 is TGCGCCAGCAGCCAAGCAACCGATACAGGTCTCTATGGCTACACCTTC. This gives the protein CASSQATDTGLYGYTF.